What follows are 14 T cell receptor beta chains derived from one specimen sequenced in a study of brain T cells in children with intractable seizures. Sequencing was performed with immunoSEQ multiplex PCR; in TCRdb, only in-frame clones are kept and a portion is missing. The sample shows under 150,000 clones, roughly 94% of them seen only once. The sequencing used peripheral blood, collected at surgery. Receptors originate from a boy under two years old with hemimegalencephaly and intractable seizures.

The chain couples TRBV28 to TRBJ2-7; possible D gene TRBD2, 6 bases. Germline CDR1 and CDR2: MDHEN and SYDVKM. Trimming pared 2 bases from V and 2 bases from J, leaving 13 bases between. The CDR3 contains 15 residues. The CDR3 loop is CASSLRPLAPYEQYF. The CDR3 nucleotides read TGTGCCAGCAGTTTACGCCCACTAGCCCCCTACGAGCAGTACTTC.

This clone is a singleton in its sample. The V call is TRBV5-5, the J call TRBJ2-1; 10 nucleotides agree with TRBD2. Germline CDR1 reads SGHKS; CDR2 reads YYEKEE (reference sequence). V gave up 3 bases and J gave up 4 bases; unmatched junction bases: 4. The CDR3 has 15 amino acids. CDR3 sequence: CASSWGLAFYNEQFF. CDR3 nucleotides: TGTGCCAGCAGCTGGGGACTAGCGTTTTACAATGAGCAGTTCTTC.

V and J are TRBV29-1 and TRBJ2-1; unclear D gene. The CDR3 has 14 amino acids. V was cut by 2 bases and J by 6 bases, with 14 bases left in between. Germline CDR1 SQVTM, CDR2 ANQGSEA. CDR3 sequence: CSVETMGSFNEQFF. CDR3 in DNA: TGCAGCGTTGAAACTATGGGTTCGTTCAATGAGCAGTTCTTC.

The chain employs TRBV9 and TRBJ1-2, with D possibly matching TRBD1 (5 bases). Germline loops: CDR1 SGDLS, CDR2 YYNGEE. The ends were cut back, 0 bases at V and 8 bases at J, with 20 bases in the middle. The CDR3 has 16 amino acids. The CDR3 sequence: CASSVDLKGLTYGYTF. The CDR3 coding sequence is TGTGCCAGCAGCGTAGACCTTAAGGGGCTGACGTACGGCTACACCTTC.

The V gene is TRBV6-2 or TRBV6-3, the J gene TRBJ2-4, with D perhaps matching TRBD2 (6 bases). Trimming took off 2 bases at V and 0 bases at J, with 14 bases between the two ends. Germline V gene data show CDR1 as MNHEY and CDR2 as SVGEGT. The CDR3 is 17 amino acids. CDR3 region: CASSYGGSGKAKNIQYF. The CDR3 bases are TGTGCCAGCAGTTACGGCGGTAGCGGAAAAGCCAAAAACATTCAGTACTTC.

The genes are TRBV5-1 and TRBJ2-1; 10 positions agree with TRBD1. This CDR3 has 14 residues. Germline assignment: CDR1 SGHRS and CDR2 YFSETQ. V shed 4 bases and J 9 bases; nucleotides not matched to a gene: 7. The CDR3 nucleotides are TGCGCCAGCAGCACCGACAGGGGGCTGACTGAGCAGTTCTTC. Translated, it gives CASSTDRGLTEQFF.

The chain combines TRBV4-2 with TRBJ1-5; no definite D call. The CDR3 sequence is 16 residues long. CDR1 is LGHNA and CDR2 is YNFKEQ in the germline V gene. V was pared by 0 bases and J by 5 bases, with 14 bases between. The CDR3: CASSQDKGRRDQPQHF. For the CDR3, the DNA is TGTGCCAGCAGCCAAGATAAGGGCAGGCGAGATCAGCCCCAGCATTTT.

CDR3: CASSQEVAQTYNEQFF. The DNA of the CDR3 is TGCGCCAGCAGCCAAGAGGTTGCACAGACCTACAATGAGCAGTTCTTC. The chain uses TRBV4-1 and TRBJ2-1; D is undetermined. V shed 0 bases and J shed 2 bases, with 11 bases lying between them. Germline lookup yields CDR1 MGHRA and CDR2 YSYEKL. This CDR3 is 16 amino acids long.

V gene TRBV2 combines with J gene TRBJ2-7; D is possibly TRBD1 (5 bases). V dropped 4 bases and J dropped 3 bases, with 13 bases sitting between them. This CDR3 is 14 amino acids long. Per germline, CDR1 SNHLY and CDR2 FYNNEI. The CDR3 DNA follows: TGTGCCAGCAGTGGTCTAGGGGCGGACTACGAGCAGTACTTC. Protein: CASSGLGADYEQYF.

The gene calls are TRBV7-3 and TRBJ2-2, with 8 bases matching TRBD2. The CDR3 has 17 residues. CDR1 SGHTA and CDR2 FQGTGA come from the germline V gene. Trimming cost V 4 bases and J 7 bases; bases outside gene matches: 14. This CDR3 is CASSSERSAGAVGELFF. CDR3 bases: TGTGCCAGCAGCTCCGAAAGGTCAGCGGGAGCCGTCGGGGAGCTGTTTTTT.

The chain combines TRBV6-5 with TRBJ1-6; D possibly corresponds to TRBD1 (5 bases). The CDR3 covers 15 residues. V dropped 2 bases and J dropped 10 bases, with 15 bases sitting between them. Per germline, CDR1 MNHEY and CDR2 SVGAGI. DNA of the CDR3: TGTGCCAGCAGTTACACGTCGGGGGATCGGTCACCCCTCCACTTT. Translating it yields CASSYTSGDRSPLHF.

The chain links TRBV7-2 to TRBJ2-7, with 14 bases fitting TRBD2. With 7 bases clipped from V and 4 bases from J, the junction kept 3 bases outside the gene matches. The CDR3 totals 14 residues. Germline V gene data show CDR1 as SGHTA and CDR2 as FQGNSA. In nucleotides, the CDR3 is TGTGCCAGCAAGACTAGCGGGAGGGGATACGAGCAGTACTTC. Its protein is CASKTSGRGYEQYF.

J is TRBJ1-5 and V is TRBV28, with D perhaps TRBD1 (5 bases). This CDR3 has 15 amino acids. The ends were cut back, 1 base at V and 6 bases at J, with 13 bases in the middle. Per germline, CDR1 MDHEN and CDR2 SYDVKM. Here the CDR3 reads CASSLSSGNGQPQHF. The CDR3 DNA reads TGTGCCAGCAGTTTATCTTCAGGGAACGGTCAGCCCCAGCATTTT.

The chain uses TRBV11-3 and TRBJ2-7; 7 nucleotides match TRBD2. Germline V gene lookup returns CDR1 SGHNT and CDR2 YENEEA. The CDR3 spans 15 residues. Trimming removed 6 bases from V and 3 bases from J; junction bases left unmatched: 11. The CDR3 bases are TGTGCCAGCAGTCTTTGGGCTAGCGGCTACTACGAGCAGTACTTC. Translated, it gives CASSLWASGYYEQYF.